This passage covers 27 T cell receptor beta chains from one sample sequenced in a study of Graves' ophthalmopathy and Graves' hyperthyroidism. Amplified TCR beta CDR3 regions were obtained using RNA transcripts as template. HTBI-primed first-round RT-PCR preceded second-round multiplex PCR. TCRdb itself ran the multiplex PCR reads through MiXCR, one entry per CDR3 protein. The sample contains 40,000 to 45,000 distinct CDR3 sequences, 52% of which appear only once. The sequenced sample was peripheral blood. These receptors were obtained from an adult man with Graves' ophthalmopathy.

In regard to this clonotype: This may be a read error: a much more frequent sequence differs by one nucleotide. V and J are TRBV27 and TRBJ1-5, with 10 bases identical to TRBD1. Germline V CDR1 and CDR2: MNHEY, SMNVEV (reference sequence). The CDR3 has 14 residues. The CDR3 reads CASSHRDRGQPQRF. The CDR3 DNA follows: TGTGCCAGCAGTCACCGGGACAGGGGTCAGCCCCAGCGTTTT.

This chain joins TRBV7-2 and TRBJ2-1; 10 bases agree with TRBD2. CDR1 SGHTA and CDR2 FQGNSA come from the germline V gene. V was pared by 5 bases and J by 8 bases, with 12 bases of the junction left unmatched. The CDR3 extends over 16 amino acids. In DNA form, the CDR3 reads TGTGCCAGCAGCAAGAGCTCCGGGACTAGCGTCTATGAGCAGTTCTTC. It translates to CASSKSSGTSVYEQFF.

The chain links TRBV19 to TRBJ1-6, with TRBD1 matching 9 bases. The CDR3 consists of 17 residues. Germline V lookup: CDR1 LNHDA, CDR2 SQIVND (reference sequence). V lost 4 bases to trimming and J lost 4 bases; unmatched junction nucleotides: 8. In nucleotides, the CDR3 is TGTGCCAGTAGTAAGGGCTCTGGGACAGGGTATAATTCACCCCTCCACTTT. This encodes CASSKGSGTGYNSPLHF.

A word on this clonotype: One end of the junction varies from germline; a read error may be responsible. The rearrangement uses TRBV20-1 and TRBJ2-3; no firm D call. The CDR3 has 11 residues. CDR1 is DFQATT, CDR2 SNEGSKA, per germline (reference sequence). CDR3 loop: CCAIVGNTQYF. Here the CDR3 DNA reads TGCTGTGCTATAGTGGGAAATACCCAGTATTTT.

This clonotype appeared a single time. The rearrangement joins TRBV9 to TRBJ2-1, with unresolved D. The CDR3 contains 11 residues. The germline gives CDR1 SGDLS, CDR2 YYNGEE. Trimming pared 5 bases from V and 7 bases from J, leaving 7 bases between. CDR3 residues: CASSTGNEQFF. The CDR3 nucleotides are TGTGCCAGCAGTACCGGGAATGAGCAGTTCTTC.

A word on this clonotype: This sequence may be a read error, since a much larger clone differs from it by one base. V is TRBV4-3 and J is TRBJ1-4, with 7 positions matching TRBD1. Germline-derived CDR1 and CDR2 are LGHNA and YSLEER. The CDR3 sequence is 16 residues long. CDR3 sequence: CASSRGGRTWDEELFF. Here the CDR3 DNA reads TGCGCCAGCAGCCGAGGGGGCCGGACCTGGGATGAAGAACTGTTTTTT.

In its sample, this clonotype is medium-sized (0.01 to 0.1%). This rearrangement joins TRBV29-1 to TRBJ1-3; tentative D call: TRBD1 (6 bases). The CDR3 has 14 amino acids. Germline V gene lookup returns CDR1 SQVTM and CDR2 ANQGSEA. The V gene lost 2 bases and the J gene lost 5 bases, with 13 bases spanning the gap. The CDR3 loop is CSVEPRDTRNTIYF. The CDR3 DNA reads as TGCAGCGTTGAACCCCGGGACACCCGAAACACCATATATTTT.

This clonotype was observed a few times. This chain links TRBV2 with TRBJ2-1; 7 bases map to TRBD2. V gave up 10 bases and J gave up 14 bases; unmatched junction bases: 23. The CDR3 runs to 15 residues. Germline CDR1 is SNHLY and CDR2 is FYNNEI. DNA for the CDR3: TGTGCCAACGGCCTAAAGGTGGCGGGAGATCGTGAAAAGTTCTTC. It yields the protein CANGLKVAGDREKFF.

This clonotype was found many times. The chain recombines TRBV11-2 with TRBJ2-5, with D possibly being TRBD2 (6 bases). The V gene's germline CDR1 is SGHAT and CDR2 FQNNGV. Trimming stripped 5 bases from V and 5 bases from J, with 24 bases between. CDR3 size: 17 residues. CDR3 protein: CASSDTPGTLGGETQYF. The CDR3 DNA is TGTGCCAGCAGCGATACACCCGGGACGCTAGGAGGGGAGACCCAGTACTTC.

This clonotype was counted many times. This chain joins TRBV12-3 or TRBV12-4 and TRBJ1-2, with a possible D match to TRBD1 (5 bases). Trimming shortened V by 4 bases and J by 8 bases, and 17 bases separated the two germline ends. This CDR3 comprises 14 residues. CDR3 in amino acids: CASSSRQRRLGYTF. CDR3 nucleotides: TGTGCCAGCAGTTCCAGACAGAGAAGGTTAGGCTACACCTTC.

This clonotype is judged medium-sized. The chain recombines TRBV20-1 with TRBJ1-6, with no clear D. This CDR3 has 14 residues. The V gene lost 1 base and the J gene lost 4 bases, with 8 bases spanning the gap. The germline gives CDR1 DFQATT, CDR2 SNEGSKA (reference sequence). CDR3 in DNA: TGCAGTGCTAGAGGCAACTCTTATAATTCACCCCTCCACTTT. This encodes CSARGNSYNSPLHF.

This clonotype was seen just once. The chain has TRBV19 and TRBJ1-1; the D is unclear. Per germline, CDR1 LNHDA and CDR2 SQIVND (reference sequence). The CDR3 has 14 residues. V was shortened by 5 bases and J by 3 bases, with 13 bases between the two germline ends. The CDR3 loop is CASSVGWRDTEAFF. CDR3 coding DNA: TGTGCCAGTAGTGTAGGTTGGAGGGACACTGAAGCTTTCTTT. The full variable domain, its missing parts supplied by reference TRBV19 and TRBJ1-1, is DGGITQSPKYLFRKEGQNVTLSCEQNLNHDAMYWYRQDPGQGLRLIYYSQIVNDFQKGDIAEGYSVSREKKESFPLTVTSAQKNPTAFYLCASSVGWRDTEAFFGQGTRLTVV.

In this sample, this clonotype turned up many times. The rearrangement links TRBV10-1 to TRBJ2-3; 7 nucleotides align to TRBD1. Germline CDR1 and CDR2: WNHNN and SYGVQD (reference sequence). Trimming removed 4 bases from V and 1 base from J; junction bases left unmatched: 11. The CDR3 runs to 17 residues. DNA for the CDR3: TGCGCCAGCAGTGGATACGACAGGGAATCCGGCACAGATACGCAGTATTTT. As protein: CASSGYDRESGTDTQYF.

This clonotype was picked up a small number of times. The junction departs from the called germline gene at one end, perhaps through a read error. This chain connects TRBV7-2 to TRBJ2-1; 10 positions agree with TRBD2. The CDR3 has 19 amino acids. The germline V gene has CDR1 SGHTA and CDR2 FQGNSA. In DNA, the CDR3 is TGCGCCAGCAGCCCCCTAGGCCAGAAAGCGGGAGGGCCCGCGGATGAGCAGTTCTTC. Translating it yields CASSPLGQKAGGPADEQFF.

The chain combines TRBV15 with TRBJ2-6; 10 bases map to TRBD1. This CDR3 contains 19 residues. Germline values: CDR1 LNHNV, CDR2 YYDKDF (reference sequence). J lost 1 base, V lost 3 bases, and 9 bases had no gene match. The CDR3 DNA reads TGTGCCACCAGCAGTACCGGGACAGGGGCATTTTCTGGGGCCAACGTCCTGACTTTC. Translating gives CATSSTGTGAFSGANVLTF.

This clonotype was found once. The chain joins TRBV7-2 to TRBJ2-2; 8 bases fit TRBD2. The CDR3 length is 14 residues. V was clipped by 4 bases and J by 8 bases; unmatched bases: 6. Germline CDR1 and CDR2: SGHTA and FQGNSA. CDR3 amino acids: CASSSGLGDGELFF. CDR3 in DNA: TGTGCCAGCAGCTCGGGACTAGGAGATGGGGAGCTGTTTTTT.

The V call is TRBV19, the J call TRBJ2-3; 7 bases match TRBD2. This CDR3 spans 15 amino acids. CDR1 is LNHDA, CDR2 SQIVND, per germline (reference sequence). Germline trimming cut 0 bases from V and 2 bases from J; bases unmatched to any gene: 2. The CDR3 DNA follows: TGTGCCAGTAGTATAGACGGGACTATCACAGATACGCAGTATTTT. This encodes CASSIDGTITDTQYF.

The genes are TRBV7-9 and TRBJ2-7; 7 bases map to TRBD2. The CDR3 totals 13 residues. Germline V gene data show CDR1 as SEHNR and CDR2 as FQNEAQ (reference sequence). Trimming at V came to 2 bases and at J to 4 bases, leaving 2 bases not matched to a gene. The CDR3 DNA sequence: TGTGCCAGCAGCTTAACGGGAGGTTACGAGCAGTACTTC. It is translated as CASSLTGGYEQYF.

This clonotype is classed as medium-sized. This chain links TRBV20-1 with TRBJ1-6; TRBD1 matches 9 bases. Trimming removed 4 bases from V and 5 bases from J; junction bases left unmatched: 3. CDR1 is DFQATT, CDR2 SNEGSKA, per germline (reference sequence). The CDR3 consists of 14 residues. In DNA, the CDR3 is TGCAGTGCTAACAGGGGGCTCAATAATTCACCCCTCCACTTT. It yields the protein CSANRGLNNSPLHF.

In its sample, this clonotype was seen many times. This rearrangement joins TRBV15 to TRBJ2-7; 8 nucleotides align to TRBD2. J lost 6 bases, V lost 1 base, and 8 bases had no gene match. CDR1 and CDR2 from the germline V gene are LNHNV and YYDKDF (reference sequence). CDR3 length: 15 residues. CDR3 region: CATSRVSGSGREQYF. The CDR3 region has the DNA TGTGCCACCAGCAGAGTGAGCGGGAGCGGGCGCGAGCAGTACTTC.

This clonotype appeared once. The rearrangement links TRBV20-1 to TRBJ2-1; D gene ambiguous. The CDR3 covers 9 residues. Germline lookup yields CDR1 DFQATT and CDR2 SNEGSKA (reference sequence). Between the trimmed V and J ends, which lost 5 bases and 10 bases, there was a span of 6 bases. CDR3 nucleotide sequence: TGCAGTGCTCGGCGGGAGCAGTTCTTC. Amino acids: CSARREQFF.

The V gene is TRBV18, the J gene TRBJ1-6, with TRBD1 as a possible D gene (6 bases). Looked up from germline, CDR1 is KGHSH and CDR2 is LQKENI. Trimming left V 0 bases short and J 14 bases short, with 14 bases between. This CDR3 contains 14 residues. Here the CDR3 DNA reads TGTGCCAGCTCACCACCAGGACAGCAAAAGTCCCTCCACTTT. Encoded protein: CASSPPGQQKSLHF.

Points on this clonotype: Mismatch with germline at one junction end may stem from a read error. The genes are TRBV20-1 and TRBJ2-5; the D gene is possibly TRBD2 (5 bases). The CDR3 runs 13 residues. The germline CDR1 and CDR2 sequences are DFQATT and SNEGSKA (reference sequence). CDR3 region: CGANRGLQETQYF. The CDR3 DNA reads TGCGGTGCTAACCGGGGTTTACAAGAGACCCAGTACTTC.

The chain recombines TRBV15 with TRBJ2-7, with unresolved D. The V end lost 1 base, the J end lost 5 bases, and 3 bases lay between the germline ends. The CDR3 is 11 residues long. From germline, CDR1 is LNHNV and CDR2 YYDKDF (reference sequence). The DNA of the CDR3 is TGTGCCACCAGCAGAGTCGACGAGCAGTACTTC. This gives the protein CATSRVDEQYF.

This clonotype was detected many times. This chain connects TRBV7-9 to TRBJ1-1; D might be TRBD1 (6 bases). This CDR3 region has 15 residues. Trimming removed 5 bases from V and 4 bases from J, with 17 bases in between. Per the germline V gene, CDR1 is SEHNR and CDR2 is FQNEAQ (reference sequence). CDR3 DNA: TGTGCCAGCAGCCTCGGGAGGGGGGCAGTCACTGAAGCTTTCTTT. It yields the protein CASSLGRGAVTEAFF.

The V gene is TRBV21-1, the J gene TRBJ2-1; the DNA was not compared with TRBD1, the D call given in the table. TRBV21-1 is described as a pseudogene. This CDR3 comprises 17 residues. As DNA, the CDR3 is TGTGCCAGCAGCAAATGCCCCCAGGACAGCTCCTACAATGAGCAGTTCTTC. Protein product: CASSKCPQDSSYNEQFF.

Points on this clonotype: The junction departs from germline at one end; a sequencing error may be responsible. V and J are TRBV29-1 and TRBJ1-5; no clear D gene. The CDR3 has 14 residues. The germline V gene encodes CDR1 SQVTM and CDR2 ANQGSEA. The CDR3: CSFDEGKINQPQHF. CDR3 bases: TGCAGCTTTGATGAGGGCAAGATTAATCAGCCCCAGCATTTT.